This T cell receptor beta chain derives from a study of blood T cell repertoires in COVID-19. Background on the study: Italy, Spain and the United States were the sources of the convalescent and acute COVID-19 samples.

The V gene lost 6 bases and the J gene lost 3 bases, with 15 bases spanning the gap. The CDR3 contains 14 residues. The V gene's germline CDR1 is SGHTA and CDR2 FQGNSA. This table comes from immunoSEQ multiplex PCR, and its TCRdb copy is limited to in-frame clones, with some not included. The repertoire holds more than 20,000 clones, with approximately 77% as singletons. The chain combines TRBV7-2 with TRBJ2-7; the D gene is possibly TRBD1 (6 bases). This receptor was identified in an elderly man with active or convalescent COVID-19. Sequencing was carried out using peripheral blood. In nucleotides, the CDR3 is TGTGCCAGCAGACACCTCAGAGGGGGCTACGAGCAGTACTTC. It yields the protein CASRHLRGGYEQYF.